The following is a T cell receptor beta chain sequence with its context. Its antigen target is currently unknown. No base qualities exist here, and no much larger clone lies one base off it. This sample stems from a study of T cell changes during pregnancy in multiple sclerosis (dated by TCRdb to the late 2010s). With respect to the entire study: The study examined how the T cell repertoire changed over the course of pregnancy in women with multiple sclerosis.

Reading from cysteine to phenylalanine, the CDR3 counts 15 amino acids. The CDR3 DNA has 45 bases and is translated from base 1. V loses 4 bases at its end and J loses 5 bases; junction bases beyond the gene matches: 7. CDR1 and CDR2, looked up from the germline V gene, are SGDLS and YYNGEE. Library method: the immunoSEQ multiplex PCR assay. The immuneACCESS repertoire file appears here via TCRdb, limited to in-frame rearrangements. These files lack a portion of the clones; in checked studies, under half of the deficit traces to unresolved V genes, and the cause of the others is not known. The sample table shows tens of thousands of clones, and roughly 93% are seen once. About 2.5% of the sample is taken by the ten largest.

The clonotype originates from a female donor with multiple sclerosis, enrolled in a pregnancy study. The chain employs TRBV9 and TRBJ2-1, with TRBD1 matching 9 junction bases. Sequenced material: peripheral blood, taken in the second trimester of pregnancy. At the DNA level, the sequence is TGTGCCAGCAGCCCCCGGGACAGGGTGAACAATGAGCAGTTCTTC. The resulting protein is CASSPRDRVNNEQFF.